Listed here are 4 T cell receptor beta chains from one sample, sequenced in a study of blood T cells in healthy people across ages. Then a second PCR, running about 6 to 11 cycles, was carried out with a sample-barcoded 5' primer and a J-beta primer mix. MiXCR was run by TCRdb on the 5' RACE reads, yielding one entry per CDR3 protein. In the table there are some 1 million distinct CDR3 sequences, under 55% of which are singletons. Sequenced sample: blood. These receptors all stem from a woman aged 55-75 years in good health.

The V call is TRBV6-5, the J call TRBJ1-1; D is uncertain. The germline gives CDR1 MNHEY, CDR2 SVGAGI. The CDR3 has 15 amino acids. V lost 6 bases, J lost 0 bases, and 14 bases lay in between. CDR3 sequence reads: CASRPTPWVNTEAFF. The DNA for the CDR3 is TGTGCCAGCAGGCCTACTCCGTGGGTGAACACTGAAGCTTTCTTT.

The CDR3 loop is CASSPDRQEQYF. CDR3 bases: TGTGCCAGCAGCCCCGATAGGCAGGAGCAGTACTTC. The chain couples TRBV7-6 to TRBJ2-5; D not certain. With 5 bases removed from V and 11 bases from J, the gap between germline ends came to 15 bases. The CDR3 length is 12 residues. CDR1 is SGHVS, CDR2 FNYEAQ, per germline.

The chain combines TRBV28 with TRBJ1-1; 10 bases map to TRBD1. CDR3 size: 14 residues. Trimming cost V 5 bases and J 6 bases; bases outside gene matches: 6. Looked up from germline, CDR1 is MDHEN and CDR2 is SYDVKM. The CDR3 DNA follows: TGTGCCAGCAGTCTGACAGGGGGCCCCTCTGAAGCTTTCTTT. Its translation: CASSLTGGPSEAFF.

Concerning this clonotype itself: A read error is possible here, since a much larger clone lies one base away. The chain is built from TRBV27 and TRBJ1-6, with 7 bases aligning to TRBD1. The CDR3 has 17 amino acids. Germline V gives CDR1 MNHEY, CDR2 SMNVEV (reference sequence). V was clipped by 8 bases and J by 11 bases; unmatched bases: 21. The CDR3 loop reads CASGSLVALGTEPPLHF. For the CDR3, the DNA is TGTGCCAGCGGTTCGCTCGTCGCCTTGGGGACAGAACCACCCCTCCACTTT.